This TCR beta chain was recorded in a study of cytotoxic CD8 clonotypes in ibrutinib-treated CLL. The germline V and J ends were trimmed by 4 bases and 3 bases, with 13 bases remaining between them. The germline V gene has CDR1 MNHEY and CDR2 SMNVEV (reference sequence). The CDR3 extends over 14 amino acids. The protocol was immunoSEQ multiplex PCR, while the TCRdb copy is restricted to in-frame clones and leaves out a portion. This sample carries 250,000 to 350,000 clones, 60% to 80% of them seen once, and the ten largest clones take about 5%. The material sequenced was PBMCs, taken at disease progression, from a patient treated with ibrutinib. The rearrangement uses TRBV27 and TRBJ2-7, with a weak D call TRBD1 (6 bases). The sequence came from a human donor with chronic lymphocytic leukemia. CDR3: CASSSWDNRYEQYF. CDR3 nucleotide sequence: TGTGCCAGCAGTTCCTGGGACAACCGCTACGAGCAGTACTTC.